This T cell receptor (beta chain) was documented in a study of radiation and T cells in renal cell carcinoma. Study-wide background: Nephrectomy followed 15 Gy stereotactic body radiation by 4 weeks.

This CDR3 region has 13 residues. Germline V gene data show CDR1 as SSHAT and CDR2 as FNYEAQ (reference sequence). On this clone: Its antigen is currently unknown. An end of the junction differs from the germline gene, which may be a read error.

This table comes from immunoSEQ multiplex PCR, and its TCRdb copy is limited to in-frame clones, with some not included. This table holds 150,000 or so clones, less than 90% found once. Findings and caveats of the study: From baseline, blood top tumor clonotypes peaked at 2 weeks post-radiation. No pretreatment tumor biopsies were available for baseline clonotypes.

Time point here: baseline pretreatment blood. Treatment here: 15 Gy SBRT to primary tumor, nephrectomy 4 weeks later. Clear cell pathology was present in this patient's renal cell carcinoma. Sample: blood, taken from a patient whose treatment included radiotherapy and nephrectomy. V and J are TRBV7-7 and TRBJ2-3; D call uncertain. The sequence derives from a woman between 65 and 79 years old with renal cell carcinoma. The CDR3 DNA follows: TGTGCTAGCAGCACAACGACGGCAGATACGCAGTATTTT. Amino acid sequence: CASSTTTADTQYF.